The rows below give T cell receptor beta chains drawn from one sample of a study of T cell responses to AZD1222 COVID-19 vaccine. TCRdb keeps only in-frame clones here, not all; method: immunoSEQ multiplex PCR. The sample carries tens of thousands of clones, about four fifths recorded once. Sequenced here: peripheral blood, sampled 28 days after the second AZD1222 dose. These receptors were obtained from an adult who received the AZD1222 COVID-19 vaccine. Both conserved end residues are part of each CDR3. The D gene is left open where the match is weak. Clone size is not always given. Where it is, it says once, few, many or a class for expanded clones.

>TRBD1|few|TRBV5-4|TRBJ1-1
CASSLGDRVRDTEAFF
TGTGCCAGCAGCTTGGGGGACAGGGTTAGAGACACTGAAGCTTTCTTT
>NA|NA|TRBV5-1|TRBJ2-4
CASSSVGGTADVVAKNIQYF
TGCGCCAGCAGCTCGGTGGGCGGGACAGCAGACGTTGTGGCCAAAAACATTCAGTACTTC
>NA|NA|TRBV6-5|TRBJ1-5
CASSSGVVGNQPQHF
TGTGCCAGCAGTTCAGGGGTTGTCGGCAATCAGCCCCAGCATTTT
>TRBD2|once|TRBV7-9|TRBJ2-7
CASSITSGPINEQYF
TGTGCCAGCAGCATTACTAGCGGACCCATCAACGAGCAGTACTTC
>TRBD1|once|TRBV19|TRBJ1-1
CASSIGTVNTEAFF
TGTGCCAGTAGTATTGGGACAGTGAACACTGAAGCTTTCTTT
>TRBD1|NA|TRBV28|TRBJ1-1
CASSYSAGGTEAFF
TGTGCCAGCAGTTACTCGGCAGGGGGAACTGAAGCTTTCTTT
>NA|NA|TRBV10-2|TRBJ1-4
CASSETWQEGTKLFF
TGCGCCAGCAGTGAAACGTGGCAGGAGGGGACAAAACTGTTTTTT
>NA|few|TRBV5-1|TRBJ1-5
CASSRDQFQPQHF
TGCGCCAGCAGCAGAGACCAATTTCAGCCCCAGCATTTT
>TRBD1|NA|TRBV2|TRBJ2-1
CASSADRAVYNEQFF
TGTGCCAGCAGTGCCGACAGGGCGGTATACAATGAGCAGTTCTTC
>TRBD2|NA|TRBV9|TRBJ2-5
CASSVATGGGGETQYF
TGTGCCAGCAGCGTAGCTACAGGCGGGGGGGGCGAGACCCAGTACTTC
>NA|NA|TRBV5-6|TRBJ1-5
CASTSAAQRGAAGNQPQHF
TGTGCCAGCACCTCAGCAGCTCAAAGGGGGGCAGCCGGTAATCAGCCCCAGCATTTT
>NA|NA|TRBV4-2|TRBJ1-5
CASSQDPDRSSNQPQHF
TGTGCCAGCAGCCAAGATCCCGACAGGTCAAGCAATCAGCCCCAGCATTTT
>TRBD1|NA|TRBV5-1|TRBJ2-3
CASSRDSLMDTQYF
TGCGCCAGCAGCCGGGACAGCCTTATGGATACGCAGTATTTT
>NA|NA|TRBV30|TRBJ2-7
CAWSLGHPREQYF
TGTGCCTGGAGTTTAGGACACCCCCGGGAGCAGTACTTC
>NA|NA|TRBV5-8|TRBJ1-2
CASSTITRTYGYTF
TGTGCCAGCAGCACCATTACTCGGACTTATGGCTACACCTTC
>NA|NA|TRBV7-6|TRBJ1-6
CASSPGDSYNSPLHF
TGTGCCAGCAGCCCCGGAGACTCCTATAATTCACCCCTCCACTTT
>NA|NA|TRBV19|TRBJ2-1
CASSIRAGGSYNEQFF
TGTGCCAGTAGTATTAGGGCAGGAGGATCCTACAATGAGCAGTTCTTC
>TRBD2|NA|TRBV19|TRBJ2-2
CASSFSGGSVTGELFF
TGTGCCAGTAGTTTTAGCGGGGGGTCTGTCACCGGGGAGCTGTTTTTT
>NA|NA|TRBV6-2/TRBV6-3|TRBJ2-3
CASSWVNTDTQYF
TGTGCCAGCAGTTGGGTAAACACAGATACGCAGTATTTT
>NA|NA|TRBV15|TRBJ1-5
CATSRDGQIQPQHF
TGTGCCACCAGCAGAGATGGCCAGATACAGCCCCAGCATTTT
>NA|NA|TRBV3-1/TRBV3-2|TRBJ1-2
CASSPRGGGTYGYTF
TGTGCCAGCAGCCCTCGCGGGGGTGGGACCTATGGCTACACCTTC
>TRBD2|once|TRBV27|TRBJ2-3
CASSFLPGGEDTQYF
TGTGCCAGCAGTTTTTTACCGGGAGGAGAGGATACGCAGTATTTT
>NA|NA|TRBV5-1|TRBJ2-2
CASSLGPEGTGELFF
TGCGCCAGCAGCTTGGGTCCGGAAGGAACCGGGGAGCTGTTTTTT
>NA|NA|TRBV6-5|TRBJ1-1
CASSYRGLDTEAFF
TGTGCCAGCAGTTACAGGGGGTTGGACACTGAAGCTTTCTTT
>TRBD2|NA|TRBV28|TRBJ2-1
CASSPVPGTRSFHEQFF
TGTGCCAGCAGCCCAGTCCCCGGGACTAGAAGTTTCCATGAGCAGTTCTTC
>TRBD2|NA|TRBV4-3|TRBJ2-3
CASSQGGGRTDTQYF
TGCGCCAGCAGCCAAGGCGGGGGTCGCACAGATACGCAGTATTTT
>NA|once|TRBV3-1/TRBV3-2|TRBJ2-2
CASSQLPGGRGTGELFF
TGTGCCAGCAGTCAACTGCCCGGGGGCCGGGGTACCGGGGAGCTGTTTTTT
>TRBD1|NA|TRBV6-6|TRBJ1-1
CASSRQGTLIYTEAFF
TGTGCCAGCAGTCGACAGGGGACTTTGATTTACACTGAAGCTTTCTTT
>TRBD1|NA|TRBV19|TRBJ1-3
CASRLTGERGGNTIYF
TGTGCCAGTAGGCTCACAGGGGAAAGAGGAGGAAACACCATATATTTT
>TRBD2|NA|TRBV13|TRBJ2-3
CASSLVSGGLPGTQYF
TGTGCCAGCAGCTTAGTTAGCGGGGGGCTCCCCGGTACGCAGTATTTT
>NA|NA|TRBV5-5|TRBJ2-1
CASSSGVWGGNEQFF
TGTGCCAGCAGCTCAGGGGTTTGGGGTGGCAATGAGCAGTTCTTC
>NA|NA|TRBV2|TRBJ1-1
CASSLLEDGTEAFF
TGTGCCAGCAGTTTATTGGAGGATGGCACTGAAGCTTTCTTT
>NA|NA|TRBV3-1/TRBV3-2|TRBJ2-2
CASNLAPNTGELFF
TGTGCCAGCAATCTAGCGCCGAACACCGGGGAGCTGTTTTTT
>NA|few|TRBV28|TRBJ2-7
CASSFVGGTGSSYEQYF
TGTGCCAGCAGTTTTGTTGGGGGAACAGGGAGCTCCTACGAGCAGTACTTC
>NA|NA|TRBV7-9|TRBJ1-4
CASSPHGPPNEKLFF
TGTGCCAGCAGCCCTCACGGGCCACCTAATGAAAAACTGTTTTTT
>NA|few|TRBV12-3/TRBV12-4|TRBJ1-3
CASSGTVGNTIYF
TGTGCCAGCAGTGGAACGGTAGGAAACACCATATATTTT
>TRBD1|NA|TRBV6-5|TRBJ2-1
CATEDPNRGHDEQFF
TGTGCCACCGAGGACCCAAACAGGGGGCACGATGAGCAGTTCTTC
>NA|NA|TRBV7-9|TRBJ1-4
CASRFTGGQAEKLFF
TGTGCCAGCAGGTTCACCGGGGGCCAGGCCGAAAAACTGTTTTTT
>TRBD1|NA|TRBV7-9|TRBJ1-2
CASSPGTVDYGYTF
TGTGCCAGCAGCCCAGGGACAGTTGACTATGGCTACACCTTC
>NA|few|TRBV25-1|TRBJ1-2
CASSDLRQPANYGYTF
TGTGCCAGCAGTGATCTTAGGCAGCCAGCTAACTATGGCTACACCTTC
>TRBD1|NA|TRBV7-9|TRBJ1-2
CASSSAGGSGYTF
TGTGCCAGCAGCTCGGCAGGGGGCTCAGGCTACACCTTC
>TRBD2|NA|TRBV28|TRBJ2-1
CASSLGGWLAGASSYNEQFF
TGTGCCAGCAGCCTAGGGGGGTGGCTAGCGGGGGCTAGCTCCTACAATGAGCAGTTCTTC
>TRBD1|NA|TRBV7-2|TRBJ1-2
CASSTRDRVNGYTF
TGTGCCAGCAGCACCCGGGACAGGGTCAATGGCTACACCTTC
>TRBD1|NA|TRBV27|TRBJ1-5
CASSRIGTAGNQPQHF
TGTGCCAGCAGCAGAATCGGGACAGCCGGCAATCAGCCCCAGCATTTT
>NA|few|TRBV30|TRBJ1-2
CAWSRQSNYGYTF
TGTGCCTGGAGTCGACAGTCTAACTATGGCTACACCTTC
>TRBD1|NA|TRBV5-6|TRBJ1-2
CASSLTGGLVPYGYTF
TGTGCCAGCAGCTTGACAGGGGGTCTAGTCCCCTATGGCTACACCTTC
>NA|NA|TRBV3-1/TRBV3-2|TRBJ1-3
CASSPDQGAVFGNTIYF
TGTGCCAGCAGCCCTGACCAGGGCGCTGTTTTTGGAAACACCATATATTTT
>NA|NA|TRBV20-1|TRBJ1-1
CSARGGHEAFF
TGCAGTGCTAGAGGGGGGCATGAAGCTTTCTTT
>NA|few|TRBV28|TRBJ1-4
CASSFLSFSRHIEKLFF
TGTGCCAGCAGTTTCCTATCATTTTCCCGACATATCGAAAAACTGTTTTTT
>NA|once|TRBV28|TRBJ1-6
CASLWRYNSPLHF
TGTGCCAGCTTATGGAGGTACAATTCACCCCTCCACTTT
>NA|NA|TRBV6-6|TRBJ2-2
CASSTTRGELFF
TGTGCCAGCAGTACCACAAGGGGGGAGCTGTTTTTT
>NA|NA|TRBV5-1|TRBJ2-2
CASSKGQTPDTGELFF
TGCGCCAGCAGCAAGGGACAAACCCCCGACACCGGGGAGCTGTTTTTT
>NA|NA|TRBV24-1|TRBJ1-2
CANHRGLNLQTNYGYTF
TGTGCCAACCATCGGGGCCTCAACCTCCAAACTAACTATGGCTACACCTTC
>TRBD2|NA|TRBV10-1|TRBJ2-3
CASSGITDTQYF
TGCGCCAGTAGCGGGATCACAGATACGCAGTATTTT
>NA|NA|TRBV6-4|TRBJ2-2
CASSLGGANTGELFF
TGTGCCAGCAGTTTGGGGGGTGCGAACACCGGGGAGCTGTTTTTT
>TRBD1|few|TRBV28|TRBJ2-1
CASSGLGQVNSSYNEQFF
TGTGCCAGCAGTGGACTCGGACAGGTAAATTCCTCCTACAATGAGCAGTTCTTC
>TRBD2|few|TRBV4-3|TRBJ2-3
CASSQDRRRGITDTQYF
TGCGCCAGCAGCCAAGATCGAAGGCGGGGGATCACAGATACGCAGTATTTT
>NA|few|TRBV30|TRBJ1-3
CAWGLGGNTIYF
TGTGCCTGGGGACTAGGGGGAAACACCATATATTTT
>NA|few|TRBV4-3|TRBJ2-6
CASSQERAQGANVLTF
TGCGCCAGCAGCCAAGAAAGGGCCCAGGGGGCCAACGTCCTGACTTTC